Each of the 26 T cell receptor beta chains below was sequenced from the same sample in a study of control samples from healthy donors and cancer patients. Assay used: immunoSEQ multiplex PCR; TCRdb lists only in-frame clones, some missing. The data show 150,000 or so clones, almost 90% seen once. The sample taken for sequencing was blood. These receptors all stem from a man aged 18 to 29 in good health.

CDR3 amino acids: CASSDRGTGELFF. The CDR3 DNA follows: TGTGCCAGCAGCGACAGGGGCACCGGGGAGCTGTTTTTT. This chain connects TRBV6-5 to TRBJ2-2, with 8 nucleotides matching TRBD1. Losses at the gene ends were 6 bases for V and 4 bases for J; bases not matched to a gene: 1. CDR1 MNHEY and CDR2 SVGAGI come from the germline V gene. This CDR3 region has 13 residues.

The V and J genes are TRBV3-1 (or the pseudogene TRBV3-2) and TRBJ2-5; D is undetermined. Germline V gene data show CDR1 as LGHDT and CDR2 as YNNKEL (reference sequence). The CDR3 length is 13 residues. Trimming cost V 1 base and J 1 base, with 4 bases left between them. This CDR3 reads CASSQASQETQYF. CDR3 DNA sequence: TGTGCCAGCAGCCAAGCTAGCCAAGAGACCCAGTACTTC.

The genes are TRBV28 and TRBJ2-7; tentative D call: TRBD2 (6 bases). The CDR3 contains 16 residues. Germline V gene sequence: CDR1 MDHEN, CDR2 SYDVKM. V was clipped by 5 bases and J by 4 bases, with 21 bases between them. The CDR3 region is CASSPLLAGRRYEQYF. CDR3 nucleotide sequence: TGTGCCAGCAGTCCCCTGCTTGCGGGACGGAGATACGAGCAGTACTTC.

This rearrangement joins TRBV3-1 (or the pseudogene TRBV3-2) to TRBJ1-3, with D perhaps TRBD1 (5 bases). Between the trimmed V and J ends, which lost 0 bases and 4 bases, there was a span of 19 bases. The CDR3 runs to 18 residues. Germline values: CDR1 LGHDT, CDR2 YNNKEL (reference sequence). The DNA for the CDR3 is TGTGCCAGCAGCCAAGACTCCCTGACAGTCCGCTGGGGAAACACCATATATTTT. Its translation is CASSQDSLTVRWGNTIYF.

V is TRBV28 and J is TRBJ1-1; tentatively, D is TRBD1 (5 bases). Germline CDR1 MDHEN, CDR2 SYDVKM. Trimming shortened V by 8 bases and J by 8 bases, and 21 bases separated the two germline ends. This CDR3 has 14 residues. CDR3 residues: CASVPGLRTGEAFF. The CDR3 DNA reads as TGTGCCAGCGTACCGGGACTTCGAACCGGCGAAGCTTTCTTT.

This chain uses TRBV28 with TRBJ1-2; D perhaps matches TRBD1 (5 bases). Per the germline V gene, CDR1 is MDHEN and CDR2 is SYDVKM. The length of the CDR3 is 15 residues. Trimming cost V 3 bases and J 6 bases, with 17 bases left between them. CDR3 DNA: TGTGCCAGCAGTTTTTCGTTGGGGCCCCGGCATGGCTACACCTTC. Translating gives CASSFSLGPRHGYTF.

The chain joins TRBV7-9 to TRBJ1-1, with 7 nucleotides matching TRBD1. J gave up 4 bases and V 3 bases, and 8 bases lay outside the gene matches. The CDR3 length is 15 residues. Germline CDR1 SEHNR, CDR2 FQNEAQ (reference sequence). The CDR3 loop reads CASSFDRVRGTEAFF. The CDR3 DNA reads as TGTGCCAGCAGCTTCGACAGGGTTCGAGGCACTGAAGCTTTCTTT.

J is TRBJ2-5 and V is TRBV28; TRBD1 agrees at 7 bases. Germline trimming cut 7 bases from V and 5 bases from J; bases unmatched to any gene: 7. CDR1 is MDHEN, CDR2 SYDVKM, per germline. This CDR3 spans 13 amino acids. CDR3 nucleotides: TGTGCCAGCATCGGGGACAGTTCGGAGACCCAGTACTTC. Its translation: CASIGDSSETQYF.

The chain is built from TRBV5-5 and TRBJ1-3; TRBD1 might be the D (6 bases). CDR1 and CDR2 from the germline V gene are SGHKS and YYEKEE (reference sequence). This CDR3 has 15 amino acids. V dropped 3 bases and J dropped 4 bases, with 14 bases sitting between them. The CDR3 spells CASSWFLGAGNTIYF. CDR3 nucleotides: TGTGCCAGCAGCTGGTTTTTGGGGGCCGGAAACACCATATATTTT. Full variable domain (outside the CDR3, taken from reference TRBV5-5 and TRBJ1-3): DAGVTQSPTHLIKTRGQQVTLRCSPISGHKSVSWYQQVLGQGPQFIFQYYEKEERGRGNFPDRFSARQFPNYSSELNVNALLLGDSALYLCASSWFLGAGNTIYFGEGSWLTVV.

The rearrangement joins TRBV7-2 to TRBJ1-6, with 7 bases matching TRBD1. V dropped 6 bases and J dropped 2; count of bases not matched to a gene: 4. The CDR3 length is 15 residues. The V gene's germline CDR1 is SGHTA and CDR2 FQGNSA. Here the CDR3 DNA reads TGTGCCAGCAGGTTCGACAGGGCCTATAATTCACCCCTCCACTTT. Its protein product is CASRFDRAYNSPLHF.

There are a few counts of this clone. The chain uses TRBV10-3 and TRBJ2-7; D gene unclear. Germline values: CDR1 ENHRY, CDR2 SYGVKD. Deletions cut 3 bases from V and 3 bases from J, with 6 bases between. The CDR3 sequence is 12 residues long. The CDR3 sequence is CAISDSGYEQYF. The CDR3, as DNA: TGTGCCATCAGTGACTCGGGCTACGAGCAGTACTTC.

The chain recombines TRBV3-1 (or the pseudogene TRBV3-2) with TRBJ2-5; 12 bases are a match to TRBD2. This CDR3 has 15 residues. V was pared by 6 bases and J by 4 bases, with 6 bases of the junction left unmatched. CDR1 and CDR2 from the germline V gene are LGHDT and YNNKEL (reference sequence). The CDR3 sequence: CASRSGLAGLETQYF. CDR3 DNA sequence: TGTGCCAGCAGGTCCGGACTAGCGGGGTTAGAGACCCAGTACTTC.

The chain carries TRBV9 and TRBJ1-2, with unresolved D. Germline V gene lookup returns CDR1 SGDLS and CDR2 YYNGEE. This CDR3 has 14 residues. Between the trimmed V and J ends, which lost 4 bases and 0 bases, there was a span of 10 bases. CDR3 coding DNA: TGTGCCAGCAGCCCGGCAGAGGCTAACTATGGCTACACCTTC. Translating it yields CASSPAEANYGYTF.

The chain is built from TRBV3-1 (or the pseudogene TRBV3-2) and TRBJ2-5; TRBD2 matches at 8 bases. The junction had 3 bases not matched to a gene; V was cut back by 5 bases and J by 1 base. The CDR3 length is 14 residues. Germline V lookup: CDR1 LGHDT, CDR2 YNNKEL (reference sequence). The chain's CDR3 is CASSFRGGQETQYF. CDR3 nucleotide sequence: TGTGCCAGCAGCTTCCGGGGGGGCCAAGAGACCCAGTACTTC.

The chain joins TRBV30 to TRBJ1-3, with D unclear. The V and J ends lost 3 bases and 4 bases respectively, with 13 bases between them. Germline V gene sequence: CDR1 GTSNPN, CDR2 SVGIG (reference sequence). The CDR3 has 14 residues. CDR3 amino acids: CAWRRGPNGNTIYF. Written as DNA, the CDR3 is TGTGCCTGGAGGCGTGGTCCTAACGGAAACACCATATATTTT.

The chain combines TRBV24-1 with TRBJ2-5; D may be TRBD1 or TRBD2 (8 bases each). This CDR3 region has 18 residues. Germline V gene data show CDR1 as KGHDR and CDR2 as SFDVKD. The V end was cut by 1 base, the J end by 6 bases, with 23 bases between. The CDR3: CATSDLGQGGGREQTQYF. CDR3 bases: TGTGCCACCAGTGATTTAGGACAGGGCGGGGGGAGAGAGCAGACCCAGTACTTC.

The V call is TRBV6-1, the J call TRBJ1-1; 7 bases agree with TRBD1. The CDR3 runs 16 residues. V gave up 2 bases and J gave up 1 base; unmatched junction bases: 7. Per the germline V gene, CDR1 is MNHNS and CDR2 is SASEGT. This CDR3 reads CASSEPPGQKNTEAFF. The CDR3 DNA reads TGTGCCAGCAGTGAACCGCCGGGACAGAAGAACACTGAAGCTTTCTTT.

The chain carries TRBV6-5 and TRBJ2-7; D may correspond to TRBD1 or TRBD2 (6 bases each). The CDR3 contains 13 residues. Germline V gene lookup returns CDR1 MNHEY and CDR2 SVGAGI. The V end lost 2 bases, the J end lost 5 bases, and 10 bases lay between the germline ends. In DNA form, the CDR3 reads TGTGCCAGCAGTTACCGGGGGCGTCACGAGCAGTACTTC. This codes for CASSYRGRHEQYF.

With respect to this clone: At the DNA level, this CDR3 is encoded by other sequences in the same sample as well. The V gene is TRBV4-2, the J gene TRBJ2-7; the D call may be TRBD1 or TRBD2 (5 bases each). The germline V and J ends were trimmed by 0 bases and 0 bases, with 12 bases remaining between them. CDR1 is LGHNA and CDR2 is YNFKEQ in the germline V gene. This CDR3 spans 16 amino acids. CDR3: CASSQDFGAASYEQYF. The CDR3 bases are TGTGCCAGCAGCCAAGATTTCGGGGCGGCCTCCTACGAGCAGTACTTC.

This chain uses TRBV27 with TRBJ2-3; no definite D call. The ends were cut back, 5 bases at V and 2 bases at J, with 14 bases in the middle. The germline CDR1 and CDR2 sequences are MNHEY and SMNVEV (reference sequence). The CDR3 spans 15 residues. The CDR3 coding sequence is TGTGCCAGCAGTGGCCCCAGTGGGAACACAGATACGCAGTATTTT. It is translated as CASSGPSGNTDTQYF.

The V call is TRBV7-2, the J call TRBJ1-2; no clear D gene. Per the germline V gene, CDR1 is SGHTA and CDR2 is FQGNSA. Trimming pared 1 base from V and 8 bases from J, leaving 11 bases between. This CDR3 region has 13 residues. The CDR3 bases are TGTGCCAGCAGCTTAGGGGTGATTGAAGGCTACACCTTC. The encoded protein is CASSLGVIEGYTF. The entire variable domain, with the rest obtained from reference TRBV7-2 and TRBJ1-2, is as follows: GAGVSQSPSNKVTEKGKDVELRCDPISGHTALYWYRQSLGQGLEFLIYFQGNSAPDKSGLPSDRFSAERTGGSVSTLTIQRTQQEDSAVYLCASSLGVIEGYTFGSGTRLTVV.

The J gene is TRBJ2-7, the V gene TRBV14; 8 positions agree with TRBD1. Germline trimming cut 1 base from V and 5 bases from J; bases unmatched to any gene: 4. CDR3 length: 14 amino acids. Germline loops: CDR1 SGHDN, CDR2 FVKESK. CDR3 sequence reads: CASSQGQGFNEQYF. Here the CDR3 DNA reads TGTGCCAGCAGCCAAGGACAGGGGTTCAACGAGCAGTACTTC.

The chain couples TRBV7-9 to TRBJ1-4; D unresolved. The ends were cut back, 5 bases at V and 2 bases at J, with 15 bases in the middle. CDR3 length equals 16 residues. Germline assignment: CDR1 SEHNR and CDR2 FQNEAQ (reference sequence). CDR3 DNA sequence: TGTGCCAGCAGCCCTTGGGAGGTCAGCACTAATGAAAAACTGTTTTTT. It encodes CASSPWEVSTNEKLFF.

The genes are TRBV20-1 and TRBJ1-2; 10 bases fit TRBD1. The CDR3 is made up of 14 amino acids. Germline assignment: CDR1 DFQATT and CDR2 SNEGSKA (reference sequence). V gave up 3 bases and J gave up 8 bases; unmatched junction bases: 9. The CDR3, as DNA: TGCAGTGCTAGTACGCGGGACAGGGGTAAGGGCTACACCTTC. It is translated as CSASTRDRGKGYTF.

The V call is TRBV5-1, the J call TRBJ2-1; 7 nucleotides match TRBD1. V dropped 4 bases and J dropped 8; count of bases not matched to a gene: 3. The CDR3 runs to 12 residues. The germline CDR1 and CDR2 sequences are SGHRS and YFSETQ. The CDR3 loop is CASSIDRDEQFF. CDR3 DNA: TGCGCCAGCAGCATAGACAGGGATGAGCAGTTCTTC. Variable domain in full (rest from reference TRBV5-1 and TRBJ2-1): KAGVTQTPRYLIKTRGQQVTLSCSPISGHRSVSWYQQTPGQGLQFLFEYFSETQRNKGNFPGRFSGRQFSNSRSEMNVSTLELGDSALYLCASSIDRDEQFFGPGTRLTVL.

The chain joins TRBV5-6 to TRBJ1-6, with 7 bases fitting TRBD1. The germline CDR1 and CDR2 sequences are SGHDT and YYEEEE. The CDR3 covers 14 residues. The J segment lost 2 bases and the V segment lost 8 bases, leaving 4 bases of the junction unmatched. The chain's CDR3 is CASQGGTYNSPLHF. The CDR3 DNA is TGTGCCAGTCAGGGGGGAACCTATAATTCACCCCTCCACTTT.